Below, 21 T cell receptor beta chains from the same sample are listed, as sequenced in a study of Tregs in tolerant kidney transplant recipients. Related graft donors supplied nonmyeloablative bone marrow transplants, and mixed chimerism was transient. Profiled with immunoSEQ multiplex PCR; TCRdb holds only in-frame clones, not every one. Reported are 12,000 to 15,000 clones; the ten largest clones contain 3.5%. The material sequenced was CD4+ T cells from blood (PBMCs), taken 12 months after the transplant. The origin of the receptors is a human patient who received a combined kidney and bone marrow transplant. The T cells may partly be graft donor cells.

Notes on this clone: The read ends 3 residues shy of where the CDR3 ends; the end is completed using the germline J gene. The chain employs TRBV9 and TRBJ2-2; D might be TRBD1 (6 bases). Trimming removed 3 bases from V and 5 bases from J, with 14 bases in between. The CDR3 is made up of 15 amino acids. Germline V gives CDR1 SGDLS, CDR2 YYNGEE. The CDR3 reads CASSDPTGQTGELFF. The CDR3 DNA, read in part, is TGTGCCAGCAGCGATCCCACAGGGCAAACCGGGGAG.

The CDR3 spells CASSETGGSYNEQFF. CDR3 DNA (partial): TGCGCCAGCAGCGAGACAGGGGGTTCCTACAATGAG. V is TRBV5-1 and J is TRBJ2-1; 9 nucleotides agree with TRBD1. The read ends 3 residues before the CDR3 terminus; that terminus is restored from the germline J gene. Germline V gene sequence: CDR1 SGHRS, CDR2 YFSETQ. This CDR3 comprises 15 residues. J gave up 1 base and V 4 bases, and 3 bases lay outside the gene matches.

Concerning this clone itself: The read ends 3 residues shy of where the CDR3 ends; the end is completed using the germline J gene. V gene TRBV5-1 combines with J gene TRBJ2-5; 9 positions match TRBD1. The CDR3 covers 14 residues. Trimming removed 7 bases from V and 3 bases from J; junction bases left unmatched: 7. Per germline, CDR1 SGHRS and CDR2 YFSETQ. The CDR3 here is CASGMGQGEETQYF. CDR3 DNA (partial): TGCGCCAGCGGAATGGGACAGGGCGAAGAGACC.

Its frequency marks this clone as medium-sized. The junction departs from the called germline gene at one end, perhaps through a read error. The CDR3 goes on 3 residues after the read ends, and that part is filled in from the germline J gene. The chain links TRBV7-8 to TRBJ2-2; 8 positions match TRBD2. This CDR3 contains 16 residues. Per the germline V gene, CDR1 is SGHVS and CDR2 is FQNEAQ. The CDR3: CASNLRAGGNTGELFF. Partial CDR3 DNA: TGTGCCAGCAACTTAAGGGCGGGAGGGAACACCGGGGAG.

To note about this clone: The read falls 3 residues short of the CDR3 end, and the missing part is taken from the germline J gene. This chain links TRBV19 with TRBJ2-3; 12 nucleotides align to TRBD2. With 5 bases clipped from V and 4 bases from J, the junction kept 4 bases outside the gene matches. The CDR3 is 15 amino acids. The V gene's germline CDR1 is LNHDA and CDR2 SQIVND (reference sequence). This CDR3 reads CASSPLAGGADTQYF. Partial CDR3 DNA: TGTGCCAGTAGTCCTCTAGCGGGAGGGGCAGATACG.

Regarding this clone: The read ends 3 residues before the CDR3 terminus; that terminus is restored from the germline J gene. The chain links TRBV19 to TRBJ2-4; 7 bases are shared with TRBD2. The V gene's germline CDR1 is LNHDA and CDR2 SQIVND (reference sequence). The CDR3 runs 19 residues. V lost 1 base, J lost 3 bases, and 15 bases stayed unmatched. The part of the CDR3 DNA that was read is TGTGCCAGTAGTATAGTCTCCGGGCGTACTAGCGCTTACAAAAACATT. Protein sequence: CASSIVSGRTSAYKNI. The full CDR3 protein is CASSIVSGRTSAYKNIQYF.

About this clone: Coverage ceases 3 residues before the CDR3 finishes, and the germline J gene fills in the end. The V and J genes are TRBV7-2 and TRBJ2-5, with D hard to call. The CDR3 length is 12 residues. The V and J ends lost 4 bases and 0 bases respectively, with 3 bases between them. Germline V lookup: CDR1 SGHTA, CDR2 FQGNSA. CDR3 sequence: CASSSNQETQYF. CDR3 DNA, as far as it was read: TGTGCCAGCAGCTCAAACCAAGAGACC.

Concerning this clone: Read sequence stops 3 residues before the CDR3 end, and the germline J gene provides the missing end. This sequence joins TRBV20-1 and TRBJ2-3; a possible D gene is TRBD2 (7 bases). Per the germline V gene, CDR1 is DFQATT and CDR2 is SNEGSKA (reference sequence). The V end lost 8 bases, the J end lost 3 bases, and 12 bases lay between the germline ends. CDR3 length equals 12 residues. The covered CDR3 bases are TGCAGTCCGAGGGGGGGTACAGATACG. Amino acid sequence: CSPRGGTDT. The whole CDR3 sequence is CSPRGGTDTQYF.

About this clone itself: The missing CDR3 end, 3 residues past where the read stops, is filled in from the germline J gene. The V call is TRBV29-1, the J call TRBJ1-2, with D maybe TRBD1 (5 bases). The length of the CDR3 is 13 residues. Trimming stripped 0 bases from V and 0 bases from J, with 5 bases between. Germline CDR1 SQVTM, CDR2 ANQGSEA. The CDR3 sequence is CSVEETANYGYTF. The CDR3 DNA, read in part, is TGCAGCGTTGAAGAGACAGCTAACTATGGC. The entire variable domain, with the rest obtained from reference TRBV29-1 and TRBJ1-2, is as follows: SAVISQKPSRDICQRGTSLTIQCQVDSQVTMMFWYRQQPGQSLTLIATANQGSEATYESGFVIDKFPISRPNLTFSTLTVSNMSPEDSSIYLCSVEETANYGYTFGSGTRLTVV.

As concerns this clone: The read ends 3 residues before the CDR3 terminus; that terminus is restored from the germline J gene. V and J are TRBV7-7 and TRBJ2-7; 7 nucleotides line up with TRBD1. Losses at the gene ends were 5 bases for V and 2 bases for J; bases not matched to a gene: 9. CDR1 and CDR2 (germline): SSHAT, FNYEAQ (reference sequence). CDR3 length: 15 amino acids. CDR3 DNA (partial): TGTGCCAGCAGCCCCGGACAGGATCCTACCTACGAG. It yields the protein CASSPGQDPTYE. In full, the CDR3 reads CASSPGQDPTYEQYF.

Comment on this clone: The read stops 3 residues short of the end of the CDR3; the missing end is completed from the germline J gene. This chain connects TRBV7-9 to TRBJ1-4; 7 bases match TRBD1. In germline, CDR1 is SEHNR, CDR2 FQNEAQ (reference sequence). Unmatched junction bases numbered 2, after V lost 2 bases and J lost 8 bases. The CDR3 covers 13 residues. The part of the CDR3 DNA that was read is TGTGCCAGCAGCTTAAGAGGGGGCGAAAAA. Protein sequence: CASSLRGGEK. The whole CDR3 region reads CASSLRGGEKLFF.

Comments on this clone: The missing CDR3 end, 3 residues past where the read stops, is filled in from the germline J gene. V and J are TRBV14 and TRBJ2-5; D possibly matches TRBD1 or TRBD2 (5 bases each). Germline V gives CDR1 SGHDN, CDR2 FVKESK. Trimming took 2 bases from V and 6 from J, leaving 13 bases between them. CDR3 length equals 14 residues. CDR3 bases read: TGTGCCAGCAGCCAAAATCAGGGAGAAAAGACC. Translated, it gives CASSQNQGEKT. The full-length CDR3 reads as CASSQNQGEKTQYF.

On this clone itself: The read halts 3 residues ahead of the CDR3 end, with the missing end drawn from the germline J gene. The chain couples TRBV10-3 to TRBJ2-2; 13 bases are shared with TRBD2. Germline values: CDR1 ENHRY, CDR2 SYGVKD. V was pared by 7 bases and J by 8 bases, with 4 bases of the junction left unmatched. The length of the CDR3 is 14 residues. The CDR3 sequence: CAIKGTSGTGELFF. CDR3 DNA, as far as it was read: TGTGCCATCAAGGGGACTAGCGGGACGGGGGAG.

Worth noting for this clone: The CDR3 goes on 3 residues after the read ends, and that part is filled in from the germline J gene. The chain recombines TRBV7-2 with TRBJ2-1; D remains ambiguous. Trimming took off 3 bases at V and 7 bases at J, with 10 bases between the two ends. Germline CDR1 reads SGHTA; CDR2 reads FQGNSA. The CDR3 is made up of 13 amino acids. Here the CDR3 reads CASSFQGNNEQFF. CDR3 bases read: TGTGCCAGCAGCTTCCAAGGCAATAATGAG.

The CDR3 DNA, read in part, is TGTGCCAGCAGCCAAACCAGGGGGCGCGGAAACACC. Protein: CASSQTRGRGNT. The whole CDR3 reads CASSQTRGRGNTIYF. The chain couples TRBV16 to TRBJ1-3, with 8 nucleotides matching TRBD1. Sequencing ends 3 residues short of the CDR3 end; the germline J gene provides the rest. The CDR3 consists of 15 residues. Germline V CDR1 and CDR2: KGHSY, FQNENV. Trimming took 2 bases from V and 4 from J; bases not matched to a gene: 4.

As concerns this clone: The observed sequence ends 3 residues before the CDR3 terminus, with the missing tail filled in from the germline J gene. The chain joins TRBV7-2 to TRBJ1-5; the match to TRBD1 covers 10 bases. From germline, CDR1 is SGHTA and CDR2 FQGNSA. V was pared by 3 bases and J by 7 bases, with 3 bases of the junction left unmatched. The CDR3 runs to 14 residues. The covered CDR3 bases are TGTGCCAGCAGCTTTCGGACAGGGGGGCAGCCC. Protein sequence: CASSFRTGGQP. The CDR3 as a whole reads CASSFRTGGQPQHF.

By frequency, this clone is medium-sized (0.01 to 0.1%). The CDR3 sequence is CSVVQGLHTEAFF. CDR3 DNA, as far as it was read: TGCAGCGTTGTACAAGGGCTGCACACTGAA. This chain links TRBV29-1 with TRBJ1-1; the D is unclear. The read ends 3 residues early relative to the CDR3; the germline J gene fills the gap. The CDR3 is 13 amino acids. The germline CDR1 and CDR2 sequences are SQVTM and ANQGSEA. V lost 4 bases and J lost 3, with 12 bases in between.

Turning to this clone: The read gets to within 3 residues of the CDR3 end, and the germline J gene fills in the rest. The rearrangement joins TRBV2 to TRBJ2-3; weak D call: TRBD2 (7 bases). Trimming stripped 6 bases from V and 4 bases from J, with 23 bases between. Looked up from germline, CDR1 is SNHLY and CDR2 is FYNNEI. CDR3 length equals 17 residues. CDR3 DNA (partial): TGTGCCAGCAGGAGGGGCGGGAGAGAGCCAGGGGCAGATACG. Protein product: CASRRGGREPGADT. The whole CDR3 region reads CASRRGGREPGADTQYF.

As for this clone: The read ends 3 residues early relative to the CDR3; the germline J gene fills the gap. The chain is built from TRBV13 and TRBJ2-2; D is unresolved. Germline loops: CDR1 PRHDT, CDR2 FYEKMQ (reference sequence). The CDR3 has 14 residues. With 5 bases removed from V and 6 bases from J, the gap between germline ends came to 13 bases. CDR3 DNA, as far as it was read: TGTGCCAGCAGCCCCCTCCGGTTGGCCGGGGAG. Residues: CASSPLRLAGE. The whole CDR3 reads CASSPLRLAGELFF.

As concerns this clone: The read ends 3 residues early relative to the CDR3; the germline J gene fills the gap. The chain combines TRBV7-2 with TRBJ2-7; the match to TRBD1 covers 7 bases. The CDR3 consists of 14 residues. V shed 5 bases and J 3 bases; nucleotides not matched to a gene: 7. From germline, CDR1 is SGHTA and CDR2 FQGNSA. The CDR3 loop reads CASSVQTGHYEQYF. The covered CDR3 bases are TGTGCCAGCAGCGTACAGACAGGGCACTACGAG.

Points on this clone: The read ends 3 residues before the CDR3 terminus; that terminus is restored from the germline J gene. This same CDR3 is encoded by further DNA sequences in the sample. The V call is TRBV7-6, the J call TRBJ1-4, with a weak D call TRBD1 (5 bases). The germline gives CDR1 SGHVS, CDR2 FNYEAQ. The V end lost 3 bases, the J end lost 5 bases, and 13 bases lay between the germline ends. The CDR3 is made up of 15 amino acids. Here the CDR3 reads CASSFPTAKNEKLFF. The CDR3 bases that were read are TGTGCCAGCAGCTTTCCGACAGCCAAGAATGAAAAA.